A selection of T cell receptor beta chains follows, all from one sample in a study of cytomegalovirus exposure and HLA in healthy donors. Sequenced by immunoSEQ multiplex PCR; TCRdb stores in-frame clones only, minus some. Among roughly 130,000 clones listed, under 90% were seen once. The material sequenced was PBMCs. All receptors derive from a young man in good health and CMV-seronegative. Each CDR3 is given with its conserved first and last residue. The order of the fields is V gene, CDR3 length, J gene, CDR3 protein.

v_call: TRBV5-8; cdr3_length: 18; j_call: TRBJ1-1; cdr3_aa: CASSLATILQGEDTEAFF
v_call: TRBV4-3; cdr3_length: 14; j_call: TRBJ2-7; cdr3_aa: CASSQESRSGEQYF
v_call: TRBV7-2; cdr3_length: 16; j_call: TRBJ2-2; cdr3_aa: CASSSVGGADTGELFF
v_call: TRBV6-1; cdr3_length: 15; j_call: TRBJ1-6; cdr3_aa: CASSDITGSGSPLHF
v_call: TRBV4-1; cdr3_length: 17; j_call: TRBJ1-5; cdr3_aa: CASSLRQGAMGNQPQHF
v_call: TRBV30; cdr3_length: 13; j_call: TRBJ1-1; cdr3_aa: CAWSVSGFGEAFF
v_call: TRBV10-3; cdr3_length: 13; j_call: TRBJ1-2; cdr3_aa: CATGTGMGYGYTF
v_call: TRBV18; cdr3_length: 17; j_call: TRBJ2-5; cdr3_aa: CASSPPGGVEGRVTQYF
v_call: TRBV28; cdr3_length: 18; j_call: TRBJ2-6; cdr3_aa: CASSFLSSGGPGANVLTF
v_call: TRBV11-2; cdr3_length: 18; j_call: TRBJ1-3; cdr3_aa: CASSSIEGQAARGNTIYF
v_call: TRBV7-7; cdr3_length: 15; j_call: TRBJ2-5; cdr3_aa: CASSLGRAFQETQYF
v_call: TRBV4-3; cdr3_length: 13; j_call: TRBJ1-1; cdr3_aa: CASSLEFGTEAFF
v_call: TRBV4-3; cdr3_length: 16; j_call: TRBJ2-7; cdr3_aa: CASSQDWRGGRNEQYF
v_call: TRBV18; cdr3_length: 13; j_call: TRBJ2-4; cdr3_aa: CASSPIEANIQYF
v_call: TRBV30; cdr3_length: 11; j_call: TRBJ2-3; cdr3_aa: CAWGATDTQYF
v_call: TRBV4-3; cdr3_length: 16; j_call: TRBJ2-6; cdr3_aa: CASSQDSVSGANVLTF
v_call: TRBV15; cdr3_length: 15; j_call: TRBJ2-3; cdr3_aa: CATSVRGHSTDTQYF
v_call: TRBV5-1; cdr3_length: 16; j_call: TRBJ2-3; cdr3_aa: CASRLTSGGAEGTQYF
v_call: TRBV2; cdr3_length: 13; j_call: TRBJ2-1; cdr3_aa: CASTSPWSDEQFF
v_call: TRBV19; cdr3_length: 16; j_call: TRBJ2-1; cdr3_aa: CASSIVPVLEFDEQFF
v_call: TRBV30; cdr3_length: 13; j_call: TRBJ1-2; cdr3_aa: CAWSPQGNYGYTF
v_call: TRBV15; cdr3_length: 15; j_call: TRBJ1-2; cdr3_aa: CATRALNGQNYGYTF
v_call: TRBV7-3; cdr3_length: 17; j_call: TRBJ2-5; cdr3_aa: CASSSGTSGGGFETQYF
v_call: TRBV4-3; cdr3_length: 15; j_call: TRBJ1-2; cdr3_aa: CASSQDRGRNYGYTF
v_call: TRBV4-3; cdr3_length: 15; j_call: TRBJ2-1; cdr3_aa: CASSQEREYRGEQFF
v_call: TRBV29-1; cdr3_length: 13; j_call: TRBJ2-3; cdr3_aa: CSVVEGRTDTQYF
v_call: TRBV7-6; cdr3_length: 15; j_call: TRBJ1-5; cdr3_aa: CASSQNAGVRQPQHF
v_call: TRBV7-8; cdr3_length: 14; j_call: TRBJ1-5; cdr3_aa: CASSLEDRAQPQHF
v_call: TRBV19; cdr3_length: 16; j_call: TRBJ1-5; cdr3_aa: CASSIGPGALNGPQHF
v_call: TRBV7-2; cdr3_length: 17; j_call: TRBJ1-5; cdr3_aa: CASSFGQGVSRSQPQHF
v_call: TRBV4-1; cdr3_length: 17; j_call: TRBJ1-1; cdr3_aa: CASSPVPGVSKDTEAFF
v_call: TRBV29-1; cdr3_length: 13; j_call: TRBJ1-2; cdr3_aa: CSVETVGWRYATF
v_call: TRBV10-1; cdr3_length: 12; j_call: TRBJ1-2; cdr3_aa: CASRTGEGGYTF
v_call: TRBV25-1; cdr3_length: 14; j_call: TRBJ1-2; cdr3_aa: CASSVTGDLGGYTF
v_call: TRBV7-2; cdr3_length: 14; j_call: TRBJ1-2; cdr3_aa: CASSLRDTNYGYTF
v_call: TRBV6-6; cdr3_length: 14; j_call: TRBJ1-1; cdr3_aa: CASNPWRGNTEAFF
v_call: TRBV7-9; cdr3_length: 15; j_call: TRBJ2-1; cdr3_aa: CASSQRGFVYNEQFF
v_call: TRBV28; cdr3_length: 13; j_call: TRBJ1-1; cdr3_aa: CASSFVVNTEAFF
v_call: TRBV6-5; cdr3_length: 15; j_call: TRBJ1-5; cdr3_aa: CASSTDRGRDQPQHF
v_call: TRBV28; cdr3_length: 14; j_call: TRBJ1-5; cdr3_aa: CASSRTGSNQPQHF
v_call: TRBV7-2; cdr3_length: 15; j_call: TRBJ2-3; cdr3_aa: CASSPWTSGTDTQYF
v_call: TRBV4-3; cdr3_length: 15; j_call: TRBJ1-6; cdr3_aa: CASSQETGRNSPLHF
v_call: TRBV14; cdr3_length: 15; j_call: TRBJ2-7; cdr3_aa: CASSRTTGRAYEQYF
v_call: TRBV6-4; cdr3_length: 16; j_call: TRBJ1-2; cdr3_aa: CASSGDRTGTANGYTF
v_call: TRBV5-5; cdr3_length: 14; j_call: TRBJ2-5; cdr3_aa: CASSQVGGQETQYF
v_call: TRBV6-6; cdr3_length: 14; j_call: TRBJ2-7; cdr3_aa: CASSPGTTTYEQYF
v_call: TRBV6-1; cdr3_length: 17; j_call: TRBJ2-1; cdr3_aa: CASSATWGGGGSDEQFF
v_call: TRBV5-3; cdr3_length: 14; j_call: TRBJ1-1; cdr3_aa: CARSRRGSNTEAFF
v_call: TRBV6-1; cdr3_length: 14; j_call: TRBJ2-3; cdr3_aa: CASSIRGATDTQYF
v_call: TRBV7-2; cdr3_length: 18; j_call: TRBJ1-5; cdr3_aa: CASSLAGSGQGSDQPQHF
v_call: TRBV15; cdr3_length: 14; j_call: TRBJ2-5; cdr3_aa: CATSWGLTSETQYF
v_call: TRBV5-1; cdr3_length: 15; j_call: TRBJ2-5; cdr3_aa: CASSSGLVMLETQYF